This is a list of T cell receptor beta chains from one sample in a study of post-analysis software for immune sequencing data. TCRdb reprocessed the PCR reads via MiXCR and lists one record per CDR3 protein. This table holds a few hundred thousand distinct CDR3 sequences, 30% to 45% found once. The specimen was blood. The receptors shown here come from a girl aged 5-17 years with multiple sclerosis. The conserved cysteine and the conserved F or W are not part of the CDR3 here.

CDR3: ATSELLQGRETQY
J: TRBJ2-5
V: TRBV24-1

CDR3: ASSAGEQF
J: TRBJ2-1
V: TRBV7-2

CDR3: SASKSDGTYEQY
J: TRBJ2-7
V: TRBV20-1

CDR3: ASSMRGGTDTQY
J: TRBJ2-3
V: TRBV6-1

CDR3: ASSRQGNYGYT
J: TRBJ1-2
V: TRBV5-1

CDR3: ATSRDRMFEQY
J: .
V: TRBV15

CDR3: SAAKAGATGELF
J: TRBJ2-2
V: TRBV20-1

CDR3: ASSLGRTYGYT
J: TRBJ1-2
V: TRBV27

CDR3: ASSVGSTNTDTQY
J: TRBJ2-3
V: TRBV9

CDR3: ASSDLPGTENSPLH
J: TRBJ1-6
V: TRBV4-3

CDR3: ASSLAWTNQPQH
J: TRBJ1-5
V: TRBV27

CDR3: SAYGYGTGDAEAF
J: TRBJ1-1
V: TRBV20-1

CDR3: ASSFPIYRAANTEAF
J: TRBJ1-1
V: TRBV7-3

CDR3: ASSRQDTTDTQY
J: TRBJ2-3
V: TRBV25-1

CDR3: ASSNPGTGSEKLF
J: TRBJ1-4
V: TRBV11-2

CDR3: ASGQPEKDNTEAF
J: TRBJ1-1
V: TRBV11-1

CDR3: SVEGDRQETQY
J: TRBJ2-5
V: TRBV29-1

CDR3: ASRLRTANTEAF
J: TRBJ1-1
V: TRBV28

CDR3: ASSLRLGQETQY
J: TRBJ2-5
V: TRBV12-3/TRBV12-4

CDR3: ASSLGGTGAASGYT
J: TRBJ1-2
V: TRBV7-2

CDR3: ASSLGTNGANVLT
J: TRBJ2-6
V: TRBV13

CDR3: ASSVAQRGYGYT
J: TRBJ1-2
V: TRBV9

CDR3: ASSPRQGDGYGYT
J: TRBJ1-2
V: TRBV4-1

CDR3: ASSFAGTVGQPQH
J: TRBJ1-5
V: TRBV7-2

CDR3: SARAGRVKDEQY
J: TRBJ2-7
V: TRBV20-1

CDR3: ASSPTRGALVDTQY
J: TRBJ2-3
V: TRBV11-2

CDR3: SVRPVLGTEAF
J: TRBJ1-1
V: TRBV29-1

CDR3: ASRSQEATEAF
J: TRBJ1-1
V: TRBV5-1

CDR3: ASSTGFDEQY
J: TRBJ2-7
V: TRBV12-3/TRBV12-4

CDR3: ASSKSSKGLYSYGYT
J: TRBJ1-2
V: TRBV21-1

CDR3: ASSLNLASRSYEQY
J: TRBJ2-7
V: TRBV27

CDR3: ASSPRLAGYNEQF
J: TRBJ2-1
V: TRBV7-6

CDR3: ASSDHNSYEQY
J: TRBJ2-7
V: TRBV9

CDR3: ASSQDREIQY
J: TRBJ2-4
V: TRBV3-1

CDR3: ASSPSGANYGYT
J: TRBJ1-2
V: TRBV7-9

CDR3: SANPRMGRTTEAF
J: TRBJ1-1
V: TRBV20-1

CDR3: ASSLAGGEADTQY
J: TRBJ2-3
V: TRBV3-1

CDR3: ATLGGSGVRYEQY
J: TRBJ2-7
V: TRBV28

CDR3: AISEGTGAQNTEAF
J: TRBJ1-1
V: TRBV10-3

CDR3: ASSLSGGPPSGANVLT
J: TRBJ2-6
V: TRBV7-3

CDR3: ASSEAWNNEKLF
J: TRBJ1-4
V: TRBV6-1

CDR3: ASSSQRKATNEKLF
J: TRBJ1-4
V: TRBV7-9

CDR3: ASTSRGQGDEQY
J: TRBJ2-5
V: TRBV12-3/TRBV12-4

CDR3: ASSSGLTGVHEQY
J: TRBJ2-7
V: TRBV13

CDR3: SVEGGGRIYQETQY
J: TRBJ2-5
V: TRBV29-1

CDR3: ASNQGLLNNEQF
J: TRBJ2-1
V: TRBV2

CDR3: ASSRGQGGYGYT
J: TRBJ1-2
V: TRBV4-3

CDR3: ASSRDTHYEQY
J: TRBJ2-7
V: TRBV11-3

CDR3: ASSARAVGSLNSPLH
J: TRBJ1-6
V: TRBV9

CDR3: ASSLSSSSTDTQY
J: TRBJ2-3
V: TRBV7-2

CDR3: ASSLVGATYEQY
J: TRBJ2-7
V: TRBV7-2

CDR3: SVRRQENTEAF
J: TRBJ1-1
V: TRBV29-1

CDR3: ASRMRGGSDEQF
J: TRBJ2-1
V: TRBV13

CDR3: ASSRPGDTQY
J: TRBJ2-3
V: TRBV7-2

CDR3: ASSSTRQGTDTQY
J: TRBJ2-3
V: TRBV7-9

CDR3: ASSLTRGGVTDTQY
J: TRBJ2-3
V: TRBV5-8

CDR3: ASSSSPGTQGYT
J: TRBJ1-2
V: TRBV11-2